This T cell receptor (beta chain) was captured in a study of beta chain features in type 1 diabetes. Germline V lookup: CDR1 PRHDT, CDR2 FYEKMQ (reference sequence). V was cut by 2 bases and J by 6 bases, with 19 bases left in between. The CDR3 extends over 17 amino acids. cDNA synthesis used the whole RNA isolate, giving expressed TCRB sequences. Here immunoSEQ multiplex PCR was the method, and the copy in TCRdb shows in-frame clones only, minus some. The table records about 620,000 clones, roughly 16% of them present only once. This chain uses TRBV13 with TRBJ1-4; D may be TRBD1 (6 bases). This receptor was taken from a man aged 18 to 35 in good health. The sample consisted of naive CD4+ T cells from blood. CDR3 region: CASSLRRPQGSDEKLFF. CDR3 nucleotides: TGTGCCAGCAGCTTACGCCGCCCGCAGGGGAGCGATGAAAAACTGTTTTTT.